Following are 21 T cell receptor beta chains from one sample sequenced in a study of CD8 T cells in ankylosing spondylitis. From the 5' RACE reads, TCRdb called clonotypes with MiXCR, one entry per CDR3 protein. The sample holds fewer than 200,000 distinct CDR3 sequences, 15% to 20% seen once. Sequencing was carried out using blood, either unsorted or a sorted T cell fraction (not recorded which). The receptors were gathered from a male donor with ankylosing spondylitis or in good health (not recorded which).

This clonotype was seen repeatedly, ten times or more. This chain connects TRBV4-1 to TRBJ1-6; 7 bases are a match to TRBD1. The ends lost 1 base at V and 7 bases at J; junction bases unmatched: 10. Per germline, CDR1 MGHRA and CDR2 YSYEKL. This CDR3 spans 17 amino acids. Here the CDR3 DNA reads TGCGCCAGCAGCCAAGGGACAGGCGCAAACATCAATTCACCCCTCCACTTT. Amino acids: CASSQGTGANINSPLHF.

This clonotype was found a few times. The chain has TRBV29-1 and TRBJ2-7; the match to TRBD1 covers 8 bases. The CDR3 consists of 13 residues. In germline, CDR1 is SQVTM, CDR2 ANQGSEA. Unmatched junction bases numbered 7, after V lost 4 bases and J lost 5 bases. This CDR3 is CSVVWTGFHEQYF. CDR3 nucleotide sequence: TGCAGCGTTGTATGGACAGGGTTCCACGAGCAGTACTTC.

V gene TRBV6-1 combines with J gene TRBJ2-7, with D perhaps matching TRBD2 (6 bases). The CDR3 is 16 amino acids. Trimming cost V 5 bases and J 2 bases, with 19 bases left between them. Germline V gene lookup returns CDR1 MNHNS and CDR2 SASEGT. In DNA, the CDR3 is TGTGCCAGCAGTCAGAACCCGGGACTTTCGCCCTACGAGCAGTACTTC. Protein: CASSQNPGLSPYEQYF.

This clonotype was seen repeatedly, ten times or more. This chain connects TRBV2 to TRBJ2-3, with TRBD2 identical over 11 bases. The V segment lost 6 bases and the J segment 6 bases; nucleotides outside the gene matches: 8. The CDR3 loop spans 15 amino acids. Germline lookup yields CDR1 SNHLY and CDR2 FYNNEI. CDR3 amino acids: CASRLLLAGADTQYF. CDR3 coding DNA: TGTGCCAGCAGGCTACTACTAGCGGGAGCGGATACGCAGTATTTT.

This clonotype was seen a handful of times. The chain uses TRBV20-1 and TRBJ1-1, with 9 bases matching TRBD1. The V gene's germline CDR1 is DFQATT and CDR2 SNEGSKA (reference sequence). The CDR3 loop spans 12 amino acids. With V trimmed by 4 bases and J by 5 bases, 2 bases remained unmatched. CDR3 bases: TGCAGTGCTACCGACAGGGGGACTGAAGCTTTCTTT. Its protein product is CSATDRGTEAFF.

The table lists this clonotype with many counts. The chain joins TRBV10-3 to TRBJ2-2; TRBD2 agrees at 16 bases. The CDR3 sequence is 19 residues long. In germline, CDR1 is ENHRY, CDR2 SYGVKD. V was pared by 6 bases and J by 1 base, with 8 bases of the junction left unmatched. The CDR3 protein is CAISVQGLAGGGNTGELFF. The DNA of the CDR3 is TGTGCCATCAGCGTTCAGGGACTAGCGGGAGGGGGGAACACCGGGGAGCTGTTTTTT.

The rearrangement uses TRBV11-2 and TRBJ2-2; perhaps D is TRBD1 or TRBD2 (5 bases each). The CDR3 sequence is 14 residues long. Germline V gene sequence: CDR1 SGHAT, CDR2 FQNNGV. V was shortened by 4 bases and J by 6 bases, with 12 bases between the two germline ends. This chain's CDR3 is CASSSIRGSGELFF. In DNA, the CDR3 is TGTGCCAGCAGCTCGATCCGGGGCTCCGGGGAGCTGTTTTTT.

The rearrangement joins TRBV13 to TRBJ2-7, with TRBD2 as a possible D gene (6 bases). The germline V gene has CDR1 PRHDT and CDR2 FYEKMQ (reference sequence). The V and J ends lost 1 base and 4 bases respectively, with 11 bases between them. CDR3 length: 14 residues. DNA of the CDR3: TGTGCCAGCAGCTTAGAAGGCGGGGTTTACGAGCAGTACTTC. Translated, it gives CASSLEGGVYEQYF.

This clonotype was seen a handful of times. V and J are TRBV7-2 and TRBJ1-2, with 11 bases identical to TRBD1. CDR1 SGHTA and CDR2 FQGNSA come from the germline V gene. The CDR3 consists of 15 residues. V lost 2 bases and J lost 6; bases outside the gene matches: 5. CDR3 bases: TGTGCCAGCAGCTTAAATGGACAGGGGGCAAATGGCTACACCTTC. Translation gives CASSLNGQGANGYTF.

The chain links TRBV5-1 to TRBJ1-1, with unresolved D. From germline, CDR1 is SGHRS and CDR2 YFSETQ. CDR3 size: 14 residues. V lost 4 bases, J lost 4 bases, and 14 bases lay in between. CDR3 nucleotide sequence: TGCGCCAGCAGCATTGGTGGTAGGGTCACTGAAGCTTTCTTT. It translates to CASSIGGRVTEAFF.

This clonotype was seen only a few times. The chain carries TRBV3-1 and TRBJ1-1; D remains ambiguous. This CDR3 has 15 amino acids. Trimming left V 0 bases short and J 1 base short, with 9 bases between. The germline gives CDR1 LGHDT, CDR2 YNNKEL (reference sequence). CDR3 sequence (DNA): TGTGCCAGCAGCCAAGAGGCCGTCACGAACACTGAAGCTTTCTTT. Its protein is CASSQEAVTNTEAFF. Based on the CDR3 plus reference TRBV3-1 and TRBJ1-1, the full variable domain is DTAVSQTPKYLVTQMGNDKSIKCEQNLGHDTMYWYKQDSKKFLKIMFSYNNKELIINETVPNRFSPKSPDKAHLNLHINSLELGDSAVYFCASSQEAVTNTEAFFGQGTRLTVV.

In this sample, this clonotype turned up many times. This chain joins TRBV29-1 and TRBJ2-3; D is perhaps TRBD1 or TRBD2 (5 bases each). V dropped 7 bases and J dropped 0 bases, with 17 bases sitting between them. This CDR3 is built from 15 residues. Germline lookup yields CDR1 SQVTM and CDR2 ANQGSEA. The CDR3 loop is CSGARDGASTDTQYF. The CDR3 bases are TGCAGCGGTGCGAGGGACGGAGCTAGCACAGATACGCAGTATTTT.

This clonotype was observed at least ten times. The junction departs from the called germline gene at one end, perhaps through a read error. V usage is TRBV28 and J usage is TRBJ1-1; 7 bases are a match to TRBD1. Per the germline V gene, CDR1 is MDHEN and CDR2 is SYDVKM. The CDR3 has 12 amino acids. Here the CDR3 DNA reads TGTGCCAGCAGCCGCGCGATTTGGGACAGAGGGTTT. Protein sequence: CASSRAIWDRGF.

This clonotype turned up a few times. The chain combines TRBV6-1 with TRBJ2-5; D is unclear. This CDR3 comprises 13 residues. Between the trimmed V and J ends, which lost 7 bases and 1 base, there was a span of 10 bases. CDR1 and CDR2 from the germline V gene are MNHNS and SASEGT. The CDR3 region is CASTAQIQETQYF. The CDR3 nucleotides are TGTGCCAGCACAGCCCAAATCCAAGAGACCCAGTACTTC.

V gene TRBV5-1 combines with J gene TRBJ1-5; maybe TRBD1 (5 bases). Germline V gene sequence: CDR1 SGHRS, CDR2 YFSETQ. V gave up 0 bases and J gave up 6 bases, with 7 bases separating them. This CDR3 spans 13 amino acids. Here the CDR3 DNA reads TGCGCCAGCAGCTTGGGGGGGTTTCAGCCCCAGCATTTT. Translation gives CASSLGGFQPQHF.

This chain uses TRBV14 with TRBJ2-2; D is undetermined. Germline CDR1 reads SGHDN; CDR2 reads FVKESK. With 4 bases removed from V and 4 bases from J, the gap between germline ends came to 16 bases. The CDR3 is made up of 16 amino acids. CDR3 in DNA: TGTGCCAGCAGCCGAGTTGAATCAGCGACCACCGGGGAGCTGTTTTTT. Amino acid sequence: CASSRVESATTGELFF.

This clonotype was found a few times. The rearrangement links TRBV10-1 to TRBJ2-2; D is possibly TRBD1 (5 bases). The CDR3 sequence is 14 residues long. Between the trimmed V and J ends, which lost 3 bases and 2 bases, there was a span of 7 bases. The germline V gene encodes CDR1 WNHNN and CDR2 SYGVQD (reference sequence). The CDR3: CASSEWGNTGELFF. CDR3 bases: TGCGCCAGCAGTGAATGGGGCAACACCGGGGAGCTGTTTTTT.

The chain is built from TRBV5-1 and TRBJ2-3; TRBD2 aligns across 12 bases. CDR1 SGHRS and CDR2 YFSETQ come from the germline V gene. The CDR3 runs to 19 residues. Unmatched junction bases numbered 8, after V lost 0 bases and J lost 0 bases. The CDR3 region is CASSLATSGSLSSTDTQYF. CDR3 DNA sequence: TGCGCCAGCAGCTTGGCGACTAGCGGGAGCCTTTCTAGCACAGATACGCAGTATTTT.

The sample holds a few counts of this clonotype. The chain has TRBV30 and TRBJ2-2, with TRBD2 matching 9 bases. CDR3 length: 15 amino acids. The germline V gene encodes CDR1 GTSNPN and CDR2 SVGIG (reference sequence). V lost 4 bases to trimming and J lost 7 bases; unmatched junction nucleotides: 10. The CDR3 spells CAWNVGGRVRGELFF. The CDR3 bases are TGTGCCTGGAACGTTGGCGGGAGGGTTCGCGGGGAGCTGTTTTTT.

This rearrangement joins TRBV28 to TRBJ2-7, with D possibly TRBD2 on 5 matching bases. Trimming removed 3 bases at V and 5 bases at J, with 11 bases between. The CDR3 contains 13 residues. The germline V gene encodes CDR1 MDHEN and CDR2 SYDVKM. The CDR3 nucleotides read TGTGCCAGCAGTTTTGGGGTAGCGCACGAGCAGTACTTC. As protein: CASSFGVAHEQYF.

This clonotype was counted at least ten times. The rearrangement joins TRBV10-3 to TRBJ2-1, with 9 nucleotides matching TRBD2. Germline loops: CDR1 ENHRY, CDR2 SYGVKD. Unmatched junction bases numbered 9, after V lost 10 bases and J lost 5 bases. This CDR3 spans 14 amino acids. The CDR3 DNA reads as TGTGCCACGCGTATGGCGGGAGGGGACAATGAGCAGTTCTTC. Translating it yields CATRMAGGDNEQFF.